Below are 14 T cell receptor beta chains sequenced from a single sample in a study of OX40 agonist ivuxolimab in advanced cancers. TCRdb's copy holds only in-frame clones and misses some; the assay was immunoSEQ multiplex PCR. Among 67,000 or so clones listed, 88% were seen once. The sequencing here drew on CD4+ or CD8+ T cells sorted from blood, taken in a trial of the OX40 agonist ivuxolimab. These receptors were taken from an adult with an advanced solid tumor such as melanoma, head and neck, liver or kidney cancer.

The genes are TRBV4-2 and TRBJ2-3; unclear D gene. Per the germline V gene, CDR1 is LGHNA and CDR2 is YNFKEQ. Trimming shortened V by 0 bases and J by 10 bases, and 14 bases separated the two germline ends. There are 14 residues in the CDR3. For the CDR3, the DNA is TGTGCCAGCAGCCAAGAGACTTGGGCCCCGGCGCAGTATTTT. Its translation: CASSQETWAPAQYF.

The V call is TRBV29-1, the J call TRBJ1-1, with D hard to call. Trimming left V 6 bases short and J 11 bases short, with 19 bases between. Germline-derived CDR1 and CDR2 are SQVTM and ANQGSEA. The CDR3 runs to 12 residues. Written as DNA, the CDR3 is TGCAGCGTGATGGGAAGGGAACTGGGGGCTTTCTTT. Its translation is CSVMGRELGAFF.

The chain uses TRBV19 and TRBJ1-5; no clear D. Trimming shortened V by 2 bases and J by 5 bases, and 10 bases separated the two germline ends. In germline, CDR1 is LNHDA, CDR2 SQIVND (reference sequence). This CDR3 is 14 amino acids long. Here the CDR3 reads CASSIQRGDQPQHF. The CDR3 DNA reads as TGTGCCAGTAGTATACAAAGAGGCGATCAGCCCCAGCATTTT.

The chain combines TRBV2 with TRBJ2-5; 13 nucleotides align to TRBD2. This CDR3 has 16 residues. Per the germline V gene, CDR1 is SNHLY and CDR2 is FYNNEI. V shed 4 bases, J shed 1 base, and the junction held 3 bases outside the gene matches. The CDR3 reads CASSGTSGGFQETQYF. The CDR3 DNA sequence: TGTGCCAGCAGTGGGACTAGCGGGGGTTTCCAAGAGACCCAGTACTTC.

V is TRBV9 and J is TRBJ1-5, with D unclear. Trimming took off 4 bases at V and 6 bases at J, with 11 bases between the two ends. CDR3 length: 13 amino acids. Germline values: CDR1 SGDLS, CDR2 YYNGEE. CDR3 DNA: TGTGCCAGCAGCCGAGCTGAAGGTCAGCCCCAGCATTTT. It encodes CASSRAEGQPQHF.

In nucleotides, the CDR3 is TGTGCCAGCCTCAGGGGGGACTATAGCAATCAGCCCCAGCATTTT. Amino acids: CASLRGDYSNQPQHF. The chain uses TRBV6-1 and TRBJ1-5, with 7 positions matching TRBD1. CDR1 and CDR2 from the germline V gene are MNHNS and SASEGT. V trimming: 8 bases; J trimming: 0 bases; junction bases outside the gene matches: 7. The CDR3 spans 15 residues.

This clone appeared once. The rearrangement links TRBV6-1 to TRBJ1-5; no firm D call. Between the trimmed V and J ends, which lost 6 bases and 2 bases, there was a span of 11 bases. The length of the CDR3 is 14 residues. Germline V gene lookup returns CDR1 MNHNS and CDR2 SASEGT. The CDR3 sequence is CASRGGQGNQPQHF. CDR3 DNA sequence: TGTGCCAGCAGAGGAGGGCAGGGCAATCAGCCCCAGCATTTT.

The CDR3 bases are TGTGCCAGCAGCGTAGCGGGGGGGCGGGGAGATACGCAGTATTTT. This gives the protein CASSVAGGRGDTQYF. The V gene is TRBV9, the J gene TRBJ2-3; 8 nucleotides agree with TRBD2. Trimming at V came to 0 bases and at J to 5 bases, leaving 5 bases not matched to a gene. CDR3 length equals 15 residues. CDR1 and CDR2 (germline): SGDLS, YYNGEE.

The gene calls are TRBV7-2 and TRBJ2-7; D not certain. The CDR3 runs to 11 residues. Germline values: CDR1 SGHTA, CDR2 FQGNSA. The ends were cut back, 4 bases at V and 7 bases at J, with 8 bases in the middle. The CDR3 sequence: CASSSSGEQYF. The CDR3 DNA reads as TGTGCCAGCAGCTCCAGTGGTGAGCAGTACTTC.

This clone appeared once. The chain combines TRBV7-9 with TRBJ1-1; D unclear. The germline V and J ends were trimmed by 8 bases and 0 bases, with 4 bases remaining between them. The CDR3 consists of 11 residues. CDR1 and CDR2 from the germline V gene are SEHNR and FQNEAQ (reference sequence). For the CDR3, the DNA is TGTGCCAGCCAGATGAACACTGAAGCTTTCTTT. This gives the protein CASQMNTEAFF.

The chain joins TRBV5-1 to TRBJ2-5; 11 nucleotides agree with TRBD1. Germline CDR1 is SGHRS and CDR2 is YFSETQ. CDR3 length: 14 residues. Trimming removed 8 bases from V and 2 bases from J; junction bases left unmatched: 5. Written as DNA, the CDR3 is TGCGCCAGTCGGACAGGGGGCGGACAAGAGACCCAGTACTTC. The encoded protein is CASRTGGGQETQYF.

J is TRBJ2-1 and V is TRBV7-2; 8 bases map to TRBD1. V gave up 4 bases and J gave up 5 bases; unmatched junction bases: 4. The germline V gene has CDR1 SGHTA and CDR2 FQGNSA. The CDR3 is made up of 14 amino acids. The CDR3 bases are TGTGCCAGCAGCTCGGACAGGGCTAACAATGAGCAGTTCTTC. It is translated as CASSSDRANNEQFF.

The chain recombines TRBV4-1 with TRBJ2-4; TRBD2 matches 9 bases. Germline assignment: CDR1 MGHRA and CDR2 YSYEKL. V trimming: 2 bases; J trimming: 7 bases; junction bases outside the gene matches: 9. The CDR3 has 16 amino acids. The CDR3 loop reads CASSQLAGRATNIQYF. The CDR3 region has the DNA TGCGCCAGCAGCCAACTAGCGGGGAGGGCGACCAACATTCAGTACTTC.

The V and J genes are TRBV9 and TRBJ1-1; D not certain. V lost 1 base and J 1 base, leaving 5 bases between the germline ends. The CDR3 covers 13 residues. Germline CDR1 SGDLS, CDR2 YYNGEE. This CDR3 is CASSVSPNTEAFF. CDR3 bases: TGTGCCAGCAGCGTATCCCCGAACACTGAAGCTTTCTTT.